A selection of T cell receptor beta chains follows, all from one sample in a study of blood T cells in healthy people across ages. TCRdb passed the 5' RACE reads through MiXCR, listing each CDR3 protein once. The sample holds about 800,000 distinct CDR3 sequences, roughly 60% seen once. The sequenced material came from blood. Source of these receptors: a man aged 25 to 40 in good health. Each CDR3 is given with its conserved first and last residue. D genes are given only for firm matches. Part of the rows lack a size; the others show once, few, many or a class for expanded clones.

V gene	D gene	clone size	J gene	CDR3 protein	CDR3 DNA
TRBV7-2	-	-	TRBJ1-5	CASSAQLSNQPQHF	TGTGCCAGCAGCGCTCAGCTTAGCAATCAGCCCCAGCATTTT
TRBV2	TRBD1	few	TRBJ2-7	CASSETGLPYEQYF	TGTGCCAGCAGTGAGACAGGGCTCCCCTACGAGCAGTACTTC
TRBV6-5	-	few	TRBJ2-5	CASSYSMRGPRQTQYF	TGTGCCAGCAGTTACTCGATGCGGGGGCCCCGTCAGACCCAGTACTTC
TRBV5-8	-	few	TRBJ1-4	CASSLEGPSNEKLFF	TGTGCCAGCAGCTTGGAGGGACCGAGTAATGAAAAACTGTTTTTT
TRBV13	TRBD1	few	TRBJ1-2	CASSTRGTGKGYGYTF	TGTGCCAGCAGCACGCGAGGGACAGGGAAAGGCTATGGCTACACCTTC
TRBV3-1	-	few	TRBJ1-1	CASSQTVNTEAFF	TGTGCCAGCAGCCAAACAGTGAACACTGAAGCTTTCTTT
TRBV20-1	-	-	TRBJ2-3	CSASDWVLADTQYF	TGCAGTGCTAGTGATTGGGTTCTCGCAGATACGCAGTATTTT
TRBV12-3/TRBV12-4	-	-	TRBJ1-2	CASSSRQTDGYTF	TGTGCCAGCAGTAGTAGACAGACAGATGGCTACACCTTC
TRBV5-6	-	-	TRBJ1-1	CASSLNPRGNTEAFF	TGTGCCAGCAGCTTGAACCCGAGAGGGAACACTGAAGCTTTCTTT
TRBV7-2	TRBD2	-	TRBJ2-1	CVSSLLAGGPGYNEQFF	TGTGTCAGCAGCCTCCTAGCGGGGGGGCCAGGGTACAATGAGCAGTTCTTC
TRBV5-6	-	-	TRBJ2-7	CASSLSPISYEQYF	TGTGCCAGCAGCTTGAGTCCGATTTCCTACGAGCAGTACTTC
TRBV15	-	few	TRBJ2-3	CATSRDRGTQYF	TGTGCCACCAGCCGTGATAGAGGTACGCAGTATTTT
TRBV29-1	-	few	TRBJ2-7	CSVAGGGTYEQYF	TGCAGCGTTGCGGGGGGCGGGACCTACGAGCAGTACTTC
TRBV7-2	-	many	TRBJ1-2	CASSSFTDCTF	TGTGCCAGCAGCTCGTTCACGGACTGCACCTTC
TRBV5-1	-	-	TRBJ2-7	CASSLSRGWNGDEQYF	TGCGCCAGCAGCTTGAGCCGGGGATGGAACGGGGACGAGCAGTACTTC
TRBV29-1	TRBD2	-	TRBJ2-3	CSVTSTATDTQYF	TGCAGCGTGACTAGCACTGCCACAGATACGCAGTATTTT
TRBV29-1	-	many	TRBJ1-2	CSANRVDYGYTF	TGCAGCGCAAACAGGGTTGACTATGGCTACACCTTC
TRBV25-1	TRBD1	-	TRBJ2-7	CASRGQGVHEQYF	TGTGCCAGCAGAGGACAGGGTGTCCACGAGCAGTACTTC
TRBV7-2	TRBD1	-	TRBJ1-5	CASSSRAGTAYQPQHF	TGTGCCAGCAGCTCCCGAGCCGGGACAGCCTACCAGCCCCAGCATTTT
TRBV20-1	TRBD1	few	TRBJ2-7	CSAYSGQSYEQYF	TGCAGTGCTTATTCGGGACAGAGCTACGAGCAGTACTTC
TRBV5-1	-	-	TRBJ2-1	CASSSIFRDWSYNEQFF	TGCGCCAGCAGCTCAATATTTCGGGACTGGTCCTACAATGAGCAGTTCTTC
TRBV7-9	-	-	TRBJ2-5	CASTGELWQTQYF	TGTGCCAGCACGGGCGAGCTGTGGCAGACCCAGTACTTC
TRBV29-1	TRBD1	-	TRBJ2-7	CSVGDRRAYEQYF	TGCAGCGTCGGGGACAGGCGGGCCTACGAGCAGTACTTC
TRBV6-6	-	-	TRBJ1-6	CASRRLQGWNSPLHF	TGTGCCAGCAGACGGTTACAGGGTTGGAATTCACCCCTCCACTTT
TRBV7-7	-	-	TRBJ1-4	CASGTSGRNEKLFF	TGTGCCAGCGGAACGTCAGGGCGGAATGAAAAACTGTTTTTT
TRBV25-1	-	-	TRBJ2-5	CASSESPRVYF	TGTGCCAGCAGTGAATCCCCTCGGGTGTACTTC
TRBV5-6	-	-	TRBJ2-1	CASSLGGPTQFF	TGTGCCAGCAGCTTGGGAGGTCCTACGCAGTTCTTC
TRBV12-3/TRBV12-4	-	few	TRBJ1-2	CASSLVGARSGYTF	TGTGCCAGCAGTTTGGTCGGGGCTCGGAGTGGCTACACCTTC
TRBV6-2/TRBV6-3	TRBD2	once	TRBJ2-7	CASTGGTSSDEQYF	TGTGCCAGCACCGGGGGGACTAGCAGCGACGAGCAGTACTTC
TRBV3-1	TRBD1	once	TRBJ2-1	CASSPPMGTGPFSEQFF	TGTGCCAGCAGCCCCCCCATGGGGACAGGGCCTTTCAGTGAGCAGTTCTTC
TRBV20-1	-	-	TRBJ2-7	CSARVVDRGEASGLGPPSYEQYF	TGCAGTGCTAGAGTTGTAGACAGGGGGGAAGCTAGCGGGCTGGGTCCCCCCTCCTACGAGCAGTACTTC
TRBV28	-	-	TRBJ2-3	CARYPGLITDTQYF	TGTGCCAGATACCCGGGACTCATCACAGATACGCAGTATTTT
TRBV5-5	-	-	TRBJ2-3	CASSLDTSTDTQYF	TGTGCCAGCAGCTTGGACACTAGCACAGATACGCAGTATTTT
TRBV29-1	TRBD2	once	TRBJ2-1	CSVDSGGGWQFF	TGCAGCGTTGACAGCGGGGGGGGCTGGCAGTTCTTC
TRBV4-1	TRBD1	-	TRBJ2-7	CASSQTGQSSYGQYF	TGCGCCAGCAGCCAAACGGGACAGAGCTCCTACGGGCAGTACTTC
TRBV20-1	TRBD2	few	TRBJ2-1	CSAPASGYNEQFF	TGCAGTGCCCCCGCTAGCGGGTACAATGAGCAGTTCTTC
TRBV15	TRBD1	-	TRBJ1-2	CATSRDGDREKGGYTF	TGTGCCACCAGCAGAGATGGAGACAGGGAGAAAGGAGGCTACACCTTC
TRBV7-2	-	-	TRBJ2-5	CASSLVGGNVETQYF	TGTGCCAGCAGCTTAGTGGGGGGCAACGTTGAGACCCAGTACTTC
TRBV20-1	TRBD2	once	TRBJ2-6	CSASSGRVGANVLTF	TGCAGTGCATCTAGCGGGAGGGTCGGGGCCAACGTCCTGACTTTC
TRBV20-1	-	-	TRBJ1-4	CSASLRDTNEKLFF	TGCAGTGCTAGCCTCCGGGATACAAATGAAAAACTGTTTTTT
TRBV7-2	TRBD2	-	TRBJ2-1	CASSLSASGVSEQFF	TGTGCCAGCAGCCTATCGGCTAGCGGGGTGAGCGAGCAGTTCTTC
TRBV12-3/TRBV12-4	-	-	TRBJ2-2	CASSLVPNTGELFF	TGTGCCAGCAGTTTAGTCCCGAACACCGGGGAGCTGTTTTTT
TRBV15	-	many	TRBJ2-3	CATSPRLADTQYF	TGTGCCACCAGCCCACGACTAGCAGATACGCAGTATTTT
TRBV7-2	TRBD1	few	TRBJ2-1	CASSLWDRGGEQFF	TGTGCCAGCAGCTTGTGGGACAGGGGCGGTGAGCAGTTCTTC
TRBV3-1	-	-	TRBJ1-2	CASSQVRGTYGYTF	TGTGCCAGCAGCCAAGTCCGGGGTACCTATGGCTACACCTTC